This T cell receptor (beta chain) was found in a study of cytomegalovirus exposure and HLA in healthy donors. The V gene's germline CDR1 is MNHEY and CDR2 SMNVEV (reference sequence). There are 13 residues in the CDR3. The V and J ends lost 2 bases and 2 bases respectively, with 5 bases between them. Researchers ran the PCR with 60 Vbeta and 13 Jbeta primers. Sequencing was performed with immunoSEQ multiplex PCR; in TCRdb, only in-frame clones are kept and a portion is missing. This sample has more than 95,000 clones; around 74% occur once, and the top ten carry around 4.2%. The sequence was collected from a woman in her 50s in good health and CMV-seropositive. V gene TRBV27 combines with J gene TRBJ2-3; D is unresolved. The sample comprised PBMCs. The CDR3 region is CASSLQNTDTQYF. The CDR3 bases are TGTGCCAGCAGTTTACAAAACACAGATACGCAGTATTTT.